This TCR beta chain was sequenced in a study of response to subunit inactivated influenza vaccine. Findings and caveats of the study: T cells newly recruited by each seasonal influenza vaccination are few, the authors suggested.

About this clonotype itself: Its antigen is unidentified.

TCRdb re-analysed the RT-PCR reads in MiXCR, keeping a single row per CDR3 protein. The table lists roughly 760,000 distinct CDR3 sequences, 21% of them singletons. The specimen was PBMCs from blood, collected roughly 5 days after vaccination. The sequence came from a man aged 50 to 59 who received an inactivated influenza vaccine.

The CDR3 nucleotides are TGCGCCAGCAGCCAAGAAAGTGGTGAAAAACTGTTTTTT. Its translation: CASSQESGEKLFF. The rearrangement joins TRBV4-3 to TRBJ1-4; D unclear. Germline V gives CDR1 LGHNA, CDR2 YSLEER. The CDR3 is made up of 13 amino acids. Trimming shortened V by 0 bases and J by 7 bases, and 6 bases separated the two germline ends.